Shown below are 10 T cell receptor beta chains from a single sample sequenced in a study of CD8+ T cells in alopecia areata. Extracted RNA was reverse transcribed into cDNA, the sequencing template. Data came from immunoSEQ multiplex PCR; TCRdb stores just in-frame clones and leaves some out. The sample consists of over 150,000 clones, approximately 62% of them appearing once. Indicated treatment: oral pan-JAK inhibitor, 5-10 mg twice daily. The sequencing here drew on CD4+ T cells sorted from blood, taken at week 24, from a patient treated with tofacitinib. The receptors stem from a human donor with alopecia areata.

The chain uses TRBV5-1 and TRBJ2-2; a weak D match, TRBD1 (6 bases). CDR3 length: 14 residues. Germline V gene lookup returns CDR1 SGHRS and CDR2 YFSETQ. Trimming cost V 4 bases and J 3 bases, with 10 bases left between them. The CDR3 spells CASSKDSHTGELFF. DNA of the CDR3: TGCGCCAGCAGCAAGGACAGTCACACCGGGGAGCTGTTTTTT.

The rearrangement joins TRBV4-1 to TRBJ2-7; D may be TRBD1 or TRBD2 (5 bases each). CDR3 size: 15 residues. Germline V lookup: CDR1 MGHRA, CDR2 YSYEKL. Between the trimmed V and J ends, which lost 6 bases and 1 base, there was a span of 16 bases. In DNA, the CDR3 is TGCGCCAGCAGTGTGGTGGGGGACCCTTCCTACGAGCAGTACTTC. This codes for CASSVVGDPSYEQYF.

The chain uses TRBV29-1 and TRBJ2-6, with D perhaps TRBD1 (6 bases). Germline assignment: CDR1 SQVTM and CDR2 ANQGSEA. Trimming pared 0 bases from V and 1 base from J, leaving 7 bases between. CDR3 length: 15 amino acids. DNA of the CDR3: TGCAGCGTTGAAGACACAGGGTCTGGGGCCAACGTCCTGACTTTC. This translates into CSVEDTGSGANVLTF.

The gene calls are TRBV5-1 and TRBJ2-5; the match to TRBD1 covers 8 bases. From germline, CDR1 is SGHRS and CDR2 YFSETQ. This CDR3 region has 14 residues. The junction had 7 bases not matched to a gene; V was cut back by 4 bases and J by 5 bases. DNA of the CDR3: TGCGCCAGCAGCCTAAGGACAGGGAGGGAGACCCAGTACTTC. Protein: CASSLRTGRETQYF.

The gene calls are TRBV5-4 and TRBJ2-1, with TRBD2 matching 9 bases. The trim removed 0 bases at V and 6 bases at J, leaving 4 bases unmatched. The germline gives CDR1 SGHNT, CDR2 YYREEE (reference sequence). The CDR3 is 15 residues long. The CDR3: CASSLVSGGGNEQFF. The CDR3 region has the DNA TGTGCCAGCAGCTTGGTTAGCGGGGGAGGCAATGAGCAGTTCTTC.

The V call is TRBV25-1, the J call TRBJ2-1; D remains ambiguous. Trimming left V 6 bases short and J 11 bases short, with 17 bases between. This CDR3 is 13 amino acids long. CDR1 is MGHDK and CDR2 is SYGVNS in the germline V gene. The CDR3 loop reads CASSANRHSKQFF. CDR3 DNA sequence: TGTGCCAGCAGCGCCAACCGACATAGTAAGCAGTTCTTC.

V gene TRBV5-1 combines with J gene TRBJ1-2; D gene uncertain. The CDR3 extends over 16 amino acids. The V and J ends lost 0 bases and 2 bases respectively, with 14 bases between them. Per the germline V gene, CDR1 is SGHRS and CDR2 is YFSETQ. The CDR3 nucleotides read TGCGCCAGCAGCTTGGTGGACTTGGCGGGCAACTATGGCTACACCTTC. This gives the protein CASSLVDLAGNYGYTF.

This rearrangement joins TRBV2 to TRBJ2-3; no firm D call. The CDR3 has 14 residues. From germline, CDR1 is SNHLY and CDR2 FYNNEI. The V end was cut by 7 bases, the J end by 1 base, with 12 bases between. In nucleotides, the CDR3 is TGTGCCAGCAACTCAGGTCGGGGCACAGATACGCAGTATTTT. Amino acid sequence: CASNSGRGTDTQYF.

The chain links TRBV15 to TRBJ2-2; possible D gene TRBD1, 6 bases. This CDR3 contains 15 residues. V gave up 5 bases and J gave up 0 bases, with 10 bases separating them. Germline loops: CDR1 LNHNV, CDR2 YYDKDF (reference sequence). In nucleotides, the CDR3 is TGTGCCACCAGCTTCGACAGGCCGAACACCGGGGAGCTGTTTTTT. It codes for CATSFDRPNTGELFF.

This clone was counted a few times. The gene calls are TRBV6-1 and TRBJ1-2, with unresolved D. V lost 3 bases and J lost 3, with 5 bases in between. The germline V gene has CDR1 MNHNS and CDR2 SASEGT. This CDR3 comprises 12 residues. CDR3 amino acids: CASSDWDYGYTF. The CDR3 nucleotides are TGTGCCAGCAGTGATTGGGACTATGGCTACACCTTC.